This T cell receptor (beta chain) emerged from a study of shared T cell receptors in the human thymus. Per the germline V gene, CDR1 is SGHDT and CDR2 is YYEEEE. The V gene end was trimmed by 0 bases and the J gene end by 4 bases; junction bases not matched to a gene: 12. This CDR3 is 17 amino acids long. Clones were sequenced by immunoSEQ multiplex PCR, and TCRdb holds only the in-frame ones, with some missing. The top ten clones hold more than 0.01% of a sample with hundreds of thousands of clones, around 82% of them seen once. This same sample was also taken into another study, of human thymus T cells. That work contributes: Thymic and blood repertoires appeared to carry a bias in their V and J gene usage.

Sequencing was performed on thymocytes. The source is a boy in the first two years of life with a congenital heart defect. The chain uses TRBV5-6 and TRBJ2-7; 8 nucleotides line up with TRBD2. CDR3 sequence reads: CASSLGGRGAKVYEQYF. CDR3 sequence (DNA): TGTGCCAGCAGCTTGGGGGGGCGGGGGGCGAAGGTTTACGAGCAGTACTTC.